Presented here are 17 T cell receptor beta chains from one specimen sequenced in a study of cytomegalovirus exposure and HLA in healthy donors. PCR was performed using 60 Vbeta and 13 Jbeta primers. TCRdb keeps only in-frame clones here, not all; method: immunoSEQ multiplex PCR. Among roughly 160,000 clones listed, around three quarters were seen once. The sequencing sample was made of PBMCs. These TCRs come from a man in his forties in good health and CMV-seronegative.

V usage is TRBV19 and J usage is TRBJ1-1, with D unresolved. CDR1 LNHDA and CDR2 SQIVND come from the germline V gene (reference sequence). Trimming took 6 bases from V and 3 from J, leaving 14 bases between them. The CDR3 covers 14 residues. Written as DNA, the CDR3 is TGTGCCAGTAGGGCGAGGGTTGAGGACACTGAAGCTTTCTTT. Protein: CASRARVEDTEAFF.

The chain carries TRBV7-8 and TRBJ2-1; D gene unclear. The CDR3 extends over 15 amino acids. The V gene's germline CDR1 is SGHVS and CDR2 FQNEAQ. Between the trimmed V and J ends, which lost 6 bases and 0 bases, there was a span of 12 bases. The CDR3 loop is CASSLTYHSYNEQFF. CDR3 DNA: TGTGCCAGCAGTCTGACTTATCACTCCTACAATGAGCAGTTCTTC.

This rearrangement joins TRBV28 to TRBJ2-7; D is possibly TRBD2 (6 bases). Trimming left V 8 bases short and J 2 bases short, with 22 bases between. CDR1 and CDR2 from the germline V gene are MDHEN and SYDVKM. CDR3 length: 16 amino acids. In nucleotides, the CDR3 is TGTGCCAGCGGTCGGTGGGGCGGGATTAGCCCCTACGAGCAGTACTTC. Residues: CASGRWGGISPYEQYF.

With respect to this clone: Other DNA sequences in the same sample also yield this CDR3. The chain is built from TRBV6-5 and TRBJ2-7, with 11 bases lining up with TRBD2. The germline V gene has CDR1 MNHEY and CDR2 SVGAGI. This CDR3 has 15 amino acids. Trimming at V came to 4 bases and at J to 4 bases, leaving 6 bases not matched to a gene. The CDR3 protein is CASSSAGTSGYEQYF. The CDR3 nucleotides are TGTGCCAGCAGTTCCGCCGGGACTAGCGGATACGAGCAGTACTTC.

A few counts support this clone. The rearrangement links TRBV5-1 to TRBJ1-2; D is unresolved. Trimming shortened V by 3 bases and J by 5 bases, and 14 bases separated the two germline ends. The germline CDR1 and CDR2 sequences are SGHRS and YFSETQ. The CDR3 length is 14 residues. The CDR3 spells CASSWAGNEYGYTF. The CDR3 nucleotides read TGCGCCAGCAGCTGGGCGGGGAATGAGTATGGCTACACCTTC. The variable domain in full, with the rest retrieved from reference TRBV5-1 and TRBJ1-2, is KAGVTQTPRYLIKTRGQQVTLSCSPISGHRSVSWYQQTPGQGLQFLFEYFSETQRNKGNFPGRFSGRQFSNSRSEMNVSTLELGDSALYLCASSWAGNEYGYTFGSGTRLTVV.

The genes are TRBV5-1 and TRBJ2-7, with TRBD1 as a possible D gene (6 bases). With 4 bases removed from V and 1 base from J, the gap between germline ends came to 12 bases. This CDR3 has 14 residues. The V gene's germline CDR1 is SGHRS and CDR2 YFSETQ. In DNA, the CDR3 is TGCGCCAGCAGCCCCGGGACAATTTCCTACGAGCAGTACTTC. It translates to CASSPGTISYEQYF. Full variable domain (missing parts from reference TRBV5-1 and TRBJ2-7): KAGVTQTPRYLIKTRGQQVTLSCSPISGHRSVSWYQQTPGQGLQFLFEYFSETQRNKGNFPGRFSGRQFSNSRSEMNVSTLELGDSALYLCASSPGTISYEQYFGPGTRLTVT.

This clone was picked up one time. The chain uses TRBV5-1 and TRBJ2-5; 7 positions agree with TRBD1. This CDR3 is built from 14 residues. Germline V gives CDR1 SGHRS, CDR2 YFSETQ. V shed 4 bases, J shed 2 bases, and the junction held 5 bases outside the gene matches. CDR3: CASSGRTGQETQYF. As DNA, the CDR3 is TGCGCCAGCAGCGGTCGGACAGGTCAAGAGACCCAGTACTTC.

The rearrangement uses TRBV6-5 and TRBJ2-1, with 11 bases aligning to TRBD1. The V and J ends lost 8 bases and 7 bases, in that order; junction bases with no gene match: 4. The CDR3 is 13 residues long. The germline gives CDR1 MNHEY, CDR2 SVGAGI. The CDR3 here is CASRTGGLNEQFF. CDR3 DNA sequence: TGTGCCAGCCGGACAGGGGGCCTTAATGAGCAGTTCTTC.

The V and J genes are TRBV27 and TRBJ2-2; D not certain. Looked up from germline, CDR1 is MNHEY and CDR2 is SMNVEV (reference sequence). Trimming shortened V by 6 bases and J by 7 bases, and 9 bases separated the two germline ends. The CDR3 has 12 residues. The CDR3 DNA reads TGTGCCAGCAGACATCCAATCGGGGAGCTGTTTTTT. Translation: CASRHPIGELFF.

The gene calls are TRBV4-1 and TRBJ2-7, with 9 bases fitting TRBD1. CDR3 length: 15 residues. Germline CDR1 MGHRA, CDR2 YSYEKL. The V segment lost 4 bases and the J segment 9 bases; nucleotides outside the gene matches: 13. Here the CDR3 reads CASSPDPGQGRRQYF. The CDR3 DNA follows: TGCGCCAGCAGCCCCGACCCGGGACAGGGCCGGCGGCAGTACTTC.

The DNA of the CDR3 is TGTGCCAGCAGCGGGGCGTCGCCACCAGCCAAAAACATTCAGTACTTC. Protein product: CASSGASPPAKNIQYF. The chain links TRBV11-1 to TRBJ2-4; weak D call: TRBD1 (5 bases). There are 16 residues in the CDR3. Per the germline V gene, CDR1 is SGHAT and CDR2 is FQDESV (reference sequence). V was clipped by 5 bases and J by 0 bases, with 14 bases between them.

The V and J genes are TRBV6-5 and TRBJ1-4, with 7 positions matching TRBD1. The V gene end was trimmed by 2 bases and the J gene end by 7 bases; junction bases not matched to a gene: 7. Germline CDR1 and CDR2: MNHEY and SVGAGI. The CDR3 is 15 residues long. CDR3 residues: CASSYQQGRGEKLFF. CDR3 bases: TGTGCCAGCAGTTACCAACAGGGGCGAGGTGAAAAACTGTTTTTT.

The V gene is TRBV19, the J gene TRBJ1-4, with D unresolved. Trimming cost V 3 bases and J 8 bases, with 13 bases left between them. The CDR3 consists of 14 residues. The germline V gene encodes CDR1 LNHDA and CDR2 SQIVND (reference sequence). CDR3 amino acids: CASSISAAPEKLFF. The CDR3 nucleotides are TGTGCCAGTAGTATTAGTGCGGCTCCGGAAAAACTGTTTTTT.

V gene TRBV6-5 combines with J gene TRBJ2-1; 8 bases fit TRBD2. The CDR3 spans 13 residues. Per the germline V gene, CDR1 is MNHEY and CDR2 is SVGAGI. The V gene end was trimmed by 5 bases and the J gene end by 6 bases; junction bases not matched to a gene: 3. The CDR3 DNA follows: TGTGCCAGCAGTATAGGACTAGCCAATGAGCAGTTCTTC. Translated, it gives CASSIGLANEQFF.

This clone was recorded a few times. The V and J genes are TRBV30 and TRBJ2-7; 8 bases are shared with TRBD1. V was pared by 3 bases and J by 11 bases, with 12 bases of the junction left unmatched. CDR1 and CDR2 (germline): GTSNPN, SVGIG (reference sequence). CDR3 size: 13 residues. The CDR3 sequence: CAWRGTGAFREYF. The DNA of the CDR3 is TGTGCCTGGAGGGGGACAGGCGCCTTCCGGGAGTACTTC.

The chain combines TRBV19 with TRBJ1-4; 7 nucleotides align to TRBD1. Germline V gives CDR1 LNHDA, CDR2 SQIVND (reference sequence). This CDR3 region has 16 residues. V gave up 5 bases and J gave up 8 bases; unmatched junction bases: 14. In nucleotides, the CDR3 is TGTGCCAGTAGTGCTTACCTACAGGGGTTCGAAGAAAAACTGTTTTTT. It encodes CASSAYLQGFEEKLFF.

The gene calls are TRBV11-2 and TRBJ2-3; possibly TRBD2 for D (5 bases). V shed 5 bases and J shed 6 bases, with 18 bases lying between them. This CDR3 spans 15 amino acids. The V gene's germline CDR1 is SGHAT and CDR2 FQNNGV. CDR3 DNA sequence: TGTGCCAGCAGCATGAGACTTAGCGCGACCGATACGCAGTATTTT. Its translation is CASSMRLSATDTQYF.